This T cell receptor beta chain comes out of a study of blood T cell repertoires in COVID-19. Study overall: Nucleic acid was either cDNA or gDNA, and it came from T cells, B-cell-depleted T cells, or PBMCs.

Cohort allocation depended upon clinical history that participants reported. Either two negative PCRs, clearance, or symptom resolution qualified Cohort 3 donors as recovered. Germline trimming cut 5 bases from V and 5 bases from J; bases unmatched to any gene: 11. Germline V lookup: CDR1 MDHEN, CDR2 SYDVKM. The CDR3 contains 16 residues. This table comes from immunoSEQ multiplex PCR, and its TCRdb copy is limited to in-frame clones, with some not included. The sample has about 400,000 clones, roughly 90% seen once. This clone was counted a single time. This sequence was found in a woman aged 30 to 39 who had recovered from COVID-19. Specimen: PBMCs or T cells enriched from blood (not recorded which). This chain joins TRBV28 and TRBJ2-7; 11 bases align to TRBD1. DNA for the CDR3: TGTGCCAGCAGTCTGTACTCCGGGACAGGGGGACACGAGCAGTACTTC. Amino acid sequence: CASSLYSGTGGHEQYF.